This T cell receptor (beta chain) is drawn from a study of PD-1 blockade in classical Hodgkin lymphoma. Points from the study as a whole: By C4D1, CD4+ diversity increased significantly, especially in complete responders. Patients who began taking nivolumab under 1 year after ASCT were left out.

The protocol was immunoSEQ multiplex PCR, while the TCRdb copy is restricted to in-frame clones and leaves out a portion. This table holds more than 90,000 clones, 75% to 85% found once. All patients experienced relapse after autologous stem cell transplantation, and brentuximab vedotin exposure was variable. Concerning this clone: Its antigen remains unknown.

Looked up from germline, CDR1 is SEHNR and CDR2 is FQNEAQ (reference sequence). The CDR3 length is 15 residues. V was cut by 1 base and J by 5 bases, with 12 bases left in between. The TCR sequence derives from a human donor with classical Hodgkin lymphoma. The material was peripheral blood mononuclear cells (PBMCs), obtained before the second cycle of nivolumab. The chain links TRBV7-9 to TRBJ2-1, with a possible D match to TRBD2 (6 bases). In DNA form, the CDR3 reads TGTGCCAGCAGCTTAGGATCGGGAGCAGACAATGAGCAGTTCTTC. It translates to CASSLGSGADNEQFF.